Each of the 2 T cell receptor beta chains below was sequenced from the same sample in a study of human T cells and chemical hapten exposure. Time point specified: patch test 1, 2 weeks after DPC sensitization. The treatment denotes: therapeutic diphenylcyclopropenone sensitization with weekly scalp DPC. MiXCR, applied by TCRdb to the RACE reads, yields one record per CDR3 protein. This table has about 340,000 distinct CDR3 sequences, approximately 6.9% appearing once. The source was whole blood, collected in connection with sensitization to the hapten diphenylcyclopropenone (DPC). Source of these receptors: a young woman with alopecia areata. Some clones in this sample may be carry-over from other donors' samples.

The rearrangement joins TRBV20-1 to TRBJ2-5, with D maybe TRBD1 (6 bases). V lost 1 base, J lost 1 base, and 13 bases lay in between. The germline gives CDR1 DFQATT, CDR2 SNEGSKA (reference sequence). The CDR3 loop spans 15 amino acids. The CDR3 spells CSARAADSVQETQYF. In DNA, the CDR3 is TGCAGTGCTAGAGCCGCGGACAGCGTCCAAGAGACCCAGTACTTC.

Concerning this clonotype itself: One end of the junction is discordant with germline, which a read error may explain. The chain carries TRBV13 and TRBJ2-2; the match to TRBD1 covers 8 bases. Germline CDR1 is PRHDT and CDR2 is FYEKMQ (reference sequence). CDR3 size: 15 residues. The CDR3 spells CASASGTGDTGELLF. DNA of the CDR3: TGTGCCAGCGCCTCGGGGACAGGAGACACCGGGGAGCTGCTTTTT.